The 5 T cell receptor beta chains below were found in one sample sequenced in a study of T cells in Graves' hyperthyroidism and ophthalmopathy. RNA transcripts were the template for amplifying TCR beta CDR3 regions. During a first-round RT-PCR of the TCR CDR3, the HTBI primer set was used. TCRdb reprocessed the multiplex PCR reads with MiXCR, giving one entry per CDR3 protein. The data show 300,000 to 400,000 distinct CDR3 sequences, about 18% seen once. Sequenced: blood. The receptors stem from a woman between 45 and 65 years old with Graves' hyperthyroidism.

This clonotype was seen only a few times. A much larger clone lies a single base off, so this may be a read error. The rearrangement joins TRBV6-1 to TRBJ1-1; D not resolved. The CDR3 is made up of 11 amino acids. V shed 5 bases and J shed 5 bases, with 6 bases lying between them. From germline, CDR1 is MNHNS and CDR2 SASEGT. The CDR3 sequence is CASSFRTEAFF. CDR3 sequence (DNA): TGTGCCAGCAGTTTCAGGACTGAAGCTTTCTTT.

This clonotype was seen only a few times. The J gene is TRBJ2-5, the V gene TRBV3-1, with 11 bases matching TRBD2. This CDR3 has 16 residues. Germline values: CDR1 LGHDT, CDR2 YNNKEL (reference sequence). V lost 1 base, J lost 6 bases, and 7 bases stayed unmatched. CDR3 nucleotides: TGTGCCAGCAGCCAAGGCGCTAGCGGGGGGTTAAAGACCCAGTACTTC. Its translation is CASSQGASGGLKTQYF.

As regards this clonotype: The junction shows a germline mismatch at one end, possibly a read error. V is TRBV12-3 or TRBV12-4 and J is TRBJ1-1, with D perhaps matching TRBD1 (6 bases). This CDR3 has 14 residues. CDR3 sequence (DNA): TGTGCCAGCAACCGGGGGCGCGGGAACACTGAAGCTCTCTTT. Its translation is CASNRGRGNTEALF.

At least ten counts were recorded for this clonotype. Here the CDR3 DNA reads TGTGCCTGGAGGGGCTTAAAACGGATTCAGTACTTC. Residues: CAWRGLKRIQYF. The J gene is TRBJ2-4, the V gene TRBV30; no firm D call. The CDR3 is 12 amino acids. Deletions cut 3 bases from V and 10 bases from J, with 13 bases between. Germline CDR1 reads GTSNPN; CDR2 reads SVGIG (reference sequence).

V is TRBV19 and J is TRBJ1-5, with TRBD1 matching over 9 bases. Germline V lookup: CDR1 LNHDA, CDR2 SQIVND (reference sequence). The CDR3 is 16 amino acids. V was clipped by 10 bases and J by 1 base; unmatched bases: 11. This chain's CDR3 is CATNRDRAMSNQPQHF. In DNA, the CDR3 is TGTGCCACTAACCGGGACAGGGCAATGAGCAATCAGCCCCAGCATTTT.